This TCR beta chain was sequenced during a study of molecular identifiers for immune sequencing clone quantification. The study, taken as a whole, reports: Single-cell amounts of spiked Jurkat TCR RNA were reportedly detectable among over 750,000 naive cells. Clones above 20 RNA copies contained over 99% of effector molecules and under 1% of naive molecules. A shared barcode on identical TCR molecules could lead to underestimated sizes for highly expanded clones.

This clonotype was picked up many times. The antigen remains unidentified. MiXCR, run by TCRdb on the PCR reads, gives a single entry per CDR3 protein. The sample has some 320,000 distinct CDR3 sequences, about a fifth seen once. The length of the CDR3 is 17 residues. The germline gives CDR1 SNHLY, CDR2 FYNNEI. V lost 6 bases to trimming and J lost 8 bases, with 25 bases between them. This clonotype was obtained from a human donor in good health. Some libraries in this study had Jurkat cell RNA spiked in. This sequence joins TRBV2 and TRBJ1-4; D ambiguous. Sequenced input: naive CD8+ T cells from blood, with Jurkat cell RNA spiked in. Subset indicated: FACS-sorted CD8+CD4-CCR7+CD45RA+ naive T cells. The CDR3 here is CASRYLSPVPAREKLFF. DNA of the CDR3: TGTGCCAGCAGATACCTTAGCCCGGTTCCGGCGAGGGAAAAACTGTTTTTT.